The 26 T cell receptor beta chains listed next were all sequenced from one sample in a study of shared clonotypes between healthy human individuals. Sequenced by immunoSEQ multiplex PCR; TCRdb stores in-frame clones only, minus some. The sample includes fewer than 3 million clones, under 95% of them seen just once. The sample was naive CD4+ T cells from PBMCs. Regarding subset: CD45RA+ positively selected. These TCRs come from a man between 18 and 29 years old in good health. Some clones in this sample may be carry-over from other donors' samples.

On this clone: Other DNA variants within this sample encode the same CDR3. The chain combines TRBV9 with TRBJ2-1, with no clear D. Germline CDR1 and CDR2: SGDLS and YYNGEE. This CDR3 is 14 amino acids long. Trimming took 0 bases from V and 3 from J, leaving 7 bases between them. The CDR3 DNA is TGTGCCAGCAGCGTAGGGGCCGGCTACAATGAGCAGTTCTTC. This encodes CASSVGAGYNEQFF.

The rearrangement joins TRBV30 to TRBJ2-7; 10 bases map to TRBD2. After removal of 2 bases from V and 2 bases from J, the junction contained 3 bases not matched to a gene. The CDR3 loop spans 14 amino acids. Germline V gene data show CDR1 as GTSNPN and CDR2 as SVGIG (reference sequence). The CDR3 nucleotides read TGTGCCTGGAGTCGGACTAGCGGACCCTACGAGCAGTACTTC. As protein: CAWSRTSGPYEQYF.

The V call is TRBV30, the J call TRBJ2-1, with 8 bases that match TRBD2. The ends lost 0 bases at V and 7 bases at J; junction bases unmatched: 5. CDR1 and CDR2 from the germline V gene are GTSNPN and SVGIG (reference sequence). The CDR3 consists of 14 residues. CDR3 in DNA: TGTGCCTGGAGTGTACGACTAGCGCGGAATGAGCAGTTCTTC. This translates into CAWSVRLARNEQFF.

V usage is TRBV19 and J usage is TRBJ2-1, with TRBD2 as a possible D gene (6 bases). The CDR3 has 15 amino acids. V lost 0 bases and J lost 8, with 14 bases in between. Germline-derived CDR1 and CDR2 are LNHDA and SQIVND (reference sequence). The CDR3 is CASSIEGRRVDEQFF. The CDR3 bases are TGTGCCAGTAGTATAGAGGGGAGGCGGGTCGATGAGCAGTTCTTC.

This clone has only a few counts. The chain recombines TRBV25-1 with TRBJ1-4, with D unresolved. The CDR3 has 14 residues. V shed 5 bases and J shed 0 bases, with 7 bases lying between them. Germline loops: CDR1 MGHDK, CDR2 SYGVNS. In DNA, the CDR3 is TGTGCCAGCAGTTTGAGTGCAACTAATGAAAAACTGTTTTTT. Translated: CASSLSATNEKLFF.

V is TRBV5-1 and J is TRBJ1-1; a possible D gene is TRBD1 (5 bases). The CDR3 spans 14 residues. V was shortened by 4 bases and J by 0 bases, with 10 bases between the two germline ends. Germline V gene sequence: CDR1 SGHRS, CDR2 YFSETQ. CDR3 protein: CASSGDSVNTEAFF. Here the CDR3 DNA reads TGCGCCAGCAGCGGTGACAGCGTGAACACTGAAGCTTTCTTT.

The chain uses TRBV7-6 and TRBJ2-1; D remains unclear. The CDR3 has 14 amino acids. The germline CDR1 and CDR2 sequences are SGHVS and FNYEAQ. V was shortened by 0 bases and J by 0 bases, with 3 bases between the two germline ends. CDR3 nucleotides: TGTGCCAGCAGCTTAGCCGGCTCCTACAATGAGCAGTTCTTC. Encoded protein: CASSLAGSYNEQFF.

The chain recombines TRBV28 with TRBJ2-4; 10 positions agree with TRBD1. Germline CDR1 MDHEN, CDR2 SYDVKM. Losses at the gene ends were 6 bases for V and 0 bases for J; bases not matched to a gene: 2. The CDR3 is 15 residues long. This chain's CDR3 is CASRGTGEAKNIQYF. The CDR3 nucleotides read TGTGCCAGCAGAGGGACAGGGGAAGCCAAAAACATTCAGTACTTC.

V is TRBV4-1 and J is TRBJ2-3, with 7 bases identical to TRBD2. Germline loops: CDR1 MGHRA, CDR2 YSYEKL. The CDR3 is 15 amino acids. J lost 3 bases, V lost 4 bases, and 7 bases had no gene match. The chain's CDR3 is CASSPQRDLTDTQYF. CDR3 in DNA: TGCGCCAGCAGCCCTCAGCGGGACCTTACAGATACGCAGTATTTT.

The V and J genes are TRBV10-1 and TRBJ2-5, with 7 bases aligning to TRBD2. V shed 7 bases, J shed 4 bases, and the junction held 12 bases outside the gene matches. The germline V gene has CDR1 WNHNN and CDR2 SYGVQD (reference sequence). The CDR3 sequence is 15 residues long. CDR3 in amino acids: CASTRLAVPPETQYF. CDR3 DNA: TGCGCCAGCACCCGGCTAGCGGTCCCCCCAGAGACCCAGTACTTC.

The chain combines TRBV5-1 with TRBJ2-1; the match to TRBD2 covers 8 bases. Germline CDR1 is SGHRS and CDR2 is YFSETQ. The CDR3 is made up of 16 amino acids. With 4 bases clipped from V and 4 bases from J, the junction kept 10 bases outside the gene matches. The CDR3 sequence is CASSRNPSGLYNEQFF. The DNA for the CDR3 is TGCGCCAGCAGCCGAAATCCTAGCGGGTTGTACAATGAGCAGTTCTTC.

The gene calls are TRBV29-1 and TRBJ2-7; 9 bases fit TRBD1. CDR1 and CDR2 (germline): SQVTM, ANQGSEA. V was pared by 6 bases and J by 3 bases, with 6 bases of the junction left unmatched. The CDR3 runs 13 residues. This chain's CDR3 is CSVERDRDYEQYF. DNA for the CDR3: TGCAGCGTGGAAAGGGACAGGGACTACGAGCAGTACTTC.

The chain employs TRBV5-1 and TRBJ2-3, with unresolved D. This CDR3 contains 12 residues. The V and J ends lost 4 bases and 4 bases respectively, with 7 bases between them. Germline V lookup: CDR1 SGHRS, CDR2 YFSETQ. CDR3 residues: CASSEEADTQYF. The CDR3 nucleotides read TGCGCCAGCAGCGAGGAAGCAGATACGCAGTATTTT. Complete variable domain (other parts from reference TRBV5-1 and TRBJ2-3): KAGVTQTPRYLIKTRGQQVTLSCSPISGHRSVSWYQQTPGQGLQFLFEYFSETQRNKGNFPGRFSGRQFSNSRSEMNVSTLELGDSALYLCASSEEADTQYFGPGTRLTVL.

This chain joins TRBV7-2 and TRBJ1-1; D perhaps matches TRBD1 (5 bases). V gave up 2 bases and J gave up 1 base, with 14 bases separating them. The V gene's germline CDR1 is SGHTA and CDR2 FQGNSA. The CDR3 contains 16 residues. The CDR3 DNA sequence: TGTGCCAGCAGCTTAAGGGGAAGACTTGGGAACACTGAAGCTTTCTTT. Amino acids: CASSLRGRLGNTEAFF. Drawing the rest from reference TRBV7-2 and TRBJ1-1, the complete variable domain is GAGVSQSPSNKVTEKGKDVELRCDPISGHTALYWYRQSLGQGLEFLIYFQGNSAPDKSGLPSDRFSAERTGGSVSTLTIQRTQQEDSAVYLCASSLRGRLGNTEAFFGQGTRLTVV.

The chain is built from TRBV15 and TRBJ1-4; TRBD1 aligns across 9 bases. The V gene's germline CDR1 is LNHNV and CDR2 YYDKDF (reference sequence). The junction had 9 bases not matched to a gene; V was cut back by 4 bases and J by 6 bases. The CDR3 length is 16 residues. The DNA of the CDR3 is TGTGCCACCAGCAAATTCACCGGGACAGGGTATGAAAAACTGTTTTTT. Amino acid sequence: CATSKFTGTGYEKLFF.

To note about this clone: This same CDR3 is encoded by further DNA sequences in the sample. The CDR3 loop reads CASSVGVGTYEQYF. The CDR3 DNA reads TGTGCCAGCAGCGTAGGAGTCGGGACCTACGAGCAGTACTTC. The genes are TRBV9 and TRBJ2-7; D might be TRBD2 (5 bases). The CDR3 runs 14 residues. The V end lost 0 bases, the J end lost 2 bases, and 9 bases lay between the germline ends. Germline CDR1 is SGDLS and CDR2 is YYNGEE.

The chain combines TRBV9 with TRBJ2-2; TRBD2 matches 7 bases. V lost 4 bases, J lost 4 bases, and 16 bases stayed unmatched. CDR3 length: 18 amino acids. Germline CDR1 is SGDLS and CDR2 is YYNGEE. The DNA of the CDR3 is TGTGCCAGCAGCCCATGGGGGGGTGGGGCCCGTAGCACCGGGGAGCTGTTTTTT. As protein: CASSPWGGGARSTGELFF. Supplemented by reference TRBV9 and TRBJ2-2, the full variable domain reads DSGVTQTPKHLITATGQRVTLRCSPRSGDLSVYWYQQSLDQGLQFLIQYYNGEERAKGNILERFSAQQFPDLHSELNLSSLELGDSALYFCASSPWGGGARSTGELFFGEGSRLTVL.

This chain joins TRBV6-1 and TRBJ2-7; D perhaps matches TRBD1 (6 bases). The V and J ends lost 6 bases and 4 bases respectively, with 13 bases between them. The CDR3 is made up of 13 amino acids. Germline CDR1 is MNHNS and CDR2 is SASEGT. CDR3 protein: CASRSGTRYEQYF. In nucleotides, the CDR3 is TGTGCCAGCAGGTCGGGGACACGGTACGAGCAGTACTTC.

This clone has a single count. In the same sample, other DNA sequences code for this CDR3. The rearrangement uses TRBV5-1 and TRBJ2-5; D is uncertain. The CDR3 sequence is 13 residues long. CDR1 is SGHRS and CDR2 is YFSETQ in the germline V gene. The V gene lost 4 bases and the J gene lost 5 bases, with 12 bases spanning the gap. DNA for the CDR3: TGCGCCAGCAGCCCCAGTGGCGGCGAGACCCAGTACTTC. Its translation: CASSPSGGETQYF.

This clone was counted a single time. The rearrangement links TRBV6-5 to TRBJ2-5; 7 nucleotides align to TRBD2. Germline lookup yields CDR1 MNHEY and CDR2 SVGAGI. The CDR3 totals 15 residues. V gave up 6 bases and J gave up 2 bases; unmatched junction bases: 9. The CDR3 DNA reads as TGTGCCAGCAGGGGCCTTGGGGGAGGGCAAGAGACCCAGTACTTC. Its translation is CASRGLGGGQETQYF.

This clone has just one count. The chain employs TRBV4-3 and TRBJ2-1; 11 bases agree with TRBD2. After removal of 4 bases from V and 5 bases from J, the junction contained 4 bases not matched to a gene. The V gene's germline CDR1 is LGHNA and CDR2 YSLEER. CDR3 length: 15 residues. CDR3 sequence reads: CASSLGLAENNEQFF. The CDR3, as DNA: TGCGCCAGCAGCCTGGGACTAGCGGAAAACAATGAGCAGTTCTTC.

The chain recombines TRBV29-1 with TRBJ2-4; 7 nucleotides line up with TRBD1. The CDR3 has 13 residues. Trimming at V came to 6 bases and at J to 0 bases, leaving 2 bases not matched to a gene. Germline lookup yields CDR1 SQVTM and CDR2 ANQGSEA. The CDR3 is CSVRGIAKNIQYF. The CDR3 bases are TGCAGCGTCAGGGGGATAGCCAAAAACATTCAGTACTTC.

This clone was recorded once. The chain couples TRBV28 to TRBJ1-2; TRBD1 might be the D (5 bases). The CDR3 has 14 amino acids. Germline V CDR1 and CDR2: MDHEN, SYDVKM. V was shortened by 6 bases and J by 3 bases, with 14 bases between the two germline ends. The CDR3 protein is CASRFGGLDYGYTF. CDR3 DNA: TGTGCCAGCAGGTTCGGGGGGTTAGACTATGGCTACACCTTC.

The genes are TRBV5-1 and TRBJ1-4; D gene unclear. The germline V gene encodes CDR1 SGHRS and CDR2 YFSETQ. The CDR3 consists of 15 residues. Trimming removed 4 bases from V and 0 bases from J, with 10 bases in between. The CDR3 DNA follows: TGCGCCAGCAGCCTGAGTTGGTCAACTAATGAAAAACTGTTTTTT. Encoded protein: CASSLSWSTNEKLFF.

The CDR3 sequence is CSAEQGWYGYTF. CDR3 in DNA: TGCAGCGCAGAACAGGGGTGGTATGGCTACACCTTC. The chain recombines TRBV29-1 with TRBJ1-2, with 7 bases identical to TRBD1. The CDR3 contains 12 residues. CDR1 is SQVTM and CDR2 is ANQGSEA in the germline V gene. V was pared by 7 bases and J by 5 bases, with 7 bases of the junction left unmatched.

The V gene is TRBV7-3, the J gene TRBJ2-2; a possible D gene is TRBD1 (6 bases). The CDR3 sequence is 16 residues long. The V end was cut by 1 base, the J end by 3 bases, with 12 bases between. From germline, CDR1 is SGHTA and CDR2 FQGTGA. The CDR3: CASSLMGRGDTGELFF. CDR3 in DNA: TGTGCCAGCAGCTTAATGGGCAGGGGAGACACCGGGGAGCTGTTTTTT.